What follows are 6 T cell receptor beta chains derived from one specimen sequenced in a study of blood T cells in healthy people across ages. Primers used in a second PCR of roughly 6 to 11 cycles were a sample-barcoded 5' primer and a J-beta primer mix. TCRdb independently ran MiXCR on the 5' RACE reads; one entry per CDR3 protein. This sample has around 800,000 distinct CDR3 sequences, with more than 40% found just once. The sequenced sample consisted of blood. These receptors all stem from a man between 60 and 75 years old in good health.

This clonotype is categorized as medium-sized (0.01 to 0.1%). The chain has TRBV18 and TRBJ1-1, with D perhaps matching TRBD1 (5 bases). Germline V gene sequence: CDR1 KGHSH, CDR2 LQKENI. CDR3 length: 15 amino acids. Trimming took off 3 bases at V and 3 bases at J, with 14 bases between the two ends. CDR3 sequence: CASSPGTGTDTEAFF. DNA for the CDR3: TGTGCCAGCTCACCGGGGACGGGAACGGACACTGAAGCTTTCTTT.

V gene TRBV5-1 combines with J gene TRBJ2-1; tentatively, D is TRBD1 or TRBD2 (5 bases each). CDR1 is SGHRS, CDR2 YFSETQ, per germline. The length of the CDR3 is 17 residues. V dropped 0 bases and J dropped 5 bases, with 18 bases sitting between them. The CDR3 here is CASSLEMRGVGNNEQFF. In nucleotides, the CDR3 is TGCGCCAGCAGCTTGGAAATGAGAGGGGTTGGGAACAATGAGCAGTTCTTC.

On this clonotype itself: No conserved phenylalanine or tryptophan ends this CDR3, so it is likely a read error. V and J are TRBV27 and TRBJ2-1; D may match TRBD1 or TRBD2 (5 bases each). Deletions cut 0 bases from V and 4 bases from J, with 10 bases between. Germline lookup yields CDR1 MNHEY and CDR2 SMNVEV (reference sequence). CDR3 length: 15 residues. CDR3: CASSLSGAAYNEQFV. The CDR3 DNA is TGTGCCAGCAGTTTATCCGGGGCAGCATACAATGAGCAGTTCGTC.

The chain links TRBV9 to TRBJ1-1; D perhaps matches TRBD1 (5 bases). This CDR3 has 15 residues. Trimming removed 5 bases from V and 0 bases from J, with 14 bases in between. Germline-derived CDR1 and CDR2 are SGDLS and YYNGEE. The DNA of the CDR3 is TGTGCCAGCAGGGACCTCGGGGGATTGAACACTGAAGCTTTCTTT. It yields the protein CASRDLGGLNTEAFF.

There are a few counts of this clonotype. The chain carries TRBV7-3 and TRBJ2-1; 9 bases match TRBD2. Germline-derived CDR1 and CDR2 are SGHTA and FQGTGA. This CDR3 spans 16 amino acids. V lost 3 bases to trimming and J lost 9 bases; unmatched junction nucleotides: 12. The CDR3 loop reads CASSFRLAGTTSEQFF. CDR3 coding DNA: TGTGCCAGCAGCTTTCGGCTAGCGGGGACTACAAGTGAGCAGTTCTTC.

This clonotype was counted between two and nine times. The chain is built from TRBV9 and TRBJ2-3; the D call may be TRBD1 or TRBD2 (5 bases each). Germline assignment: CDR1 SGDLS and CDR2 YYNGEE. The CDR3 is made up of 15 amino acids. V was clipped by 3 bases and J by 2 bases, with 13 bases between them. CDR3 sequence: CASSEGVGTTDTQYF. DNA for the CDR3: TGTGCCAGCAGCGAAGGGGTGGGGACCACAGATACGCAGTATTTT.